The following is a T cell receptor beta chain sequence with its context. Its specificity is not known. The sample is drawn from a study of cytomegalovirus exposure and HLA in healthy donors. Study overall: The roughly 130 validation repertoires used the same platform as the 550 to 750 first-cohort repertoires, a later analysis reported. Study results and caveats: In the 95 to 150 validation repertoires, approximately 94% of cluster scores exceeded 0, per a later analysis. Researchers reported that a few CMV-associated chains were confirmed in vitro as CMV antigen-specific.

Assay: immunoSEQ multiplex PCR; the TCRdb copy retains only in-frame clones and omits some. The repertoire consists of some 110,000 clones, with 88% occurring once and the leading ten covering 1.8%. CDR3 size: 11 residues. It was the approximately 120-subject validation cohort, separate from the approximately 700-subject first cohort, to which the donors belonged. The chain couples TRBV21-1 to TRBJ2-7; TRBD1 was called by the table and not checked on the DNA. TRBV21-1 is listed as a pseudogene. Sequencing was performed on PBMCs. The clonotype originates from a woman aged 18-29 years in good health and CMV-seropositive. The CDR3 DNA reads as TGTGCCAGCATCCAGGGGGTCGAGCAGTACTTC. This encodes CASIQGVEQYF.